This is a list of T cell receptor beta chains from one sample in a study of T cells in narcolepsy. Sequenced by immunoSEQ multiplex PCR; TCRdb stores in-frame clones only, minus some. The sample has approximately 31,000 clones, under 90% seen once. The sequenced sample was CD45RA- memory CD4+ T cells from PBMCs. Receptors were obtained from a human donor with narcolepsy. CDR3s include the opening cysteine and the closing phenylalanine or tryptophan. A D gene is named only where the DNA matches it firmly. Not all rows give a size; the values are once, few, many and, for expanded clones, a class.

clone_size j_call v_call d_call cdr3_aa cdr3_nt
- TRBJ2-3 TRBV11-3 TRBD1 CASKGASSTDTQYF TGTGCCAGCAAGGGGGCTTCTAGCACAGATACGCAGTATTTT
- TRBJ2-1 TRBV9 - CASSLSGLVYNEQFF TGTGCCAGCAGCCTATCTGGTCTTGTGTACAATGAGCAGTTCTTC
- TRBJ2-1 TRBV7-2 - CASSLSRDANEQFF TGTGCCAGCAGCTTATCCCGGGACGCCAATGAGCAGTTCTTC
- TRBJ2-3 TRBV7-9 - CASSLGGITDTQYF TGTGCCAGCAGCTTAGGGGGTATAACAGATACGCAGTATTTT
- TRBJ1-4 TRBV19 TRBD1 CASSTDRAEKLFF TGTGCCAGTAGTACCGACAGGGCTGAAAAACTGTTTTTT
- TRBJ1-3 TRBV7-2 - CASSLDGGVGGNTIYF TGTGCCAGCAGCTTAGATGGGGGGGTAGGTGGAAACACCATATATTTT
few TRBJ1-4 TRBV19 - CASSPTGGKLFF TGTGCCAGTAGTCCGACGGGGGGAAAACTGTTTTTT
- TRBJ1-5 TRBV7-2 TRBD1 CASSMWTGSNQPQHF TGTGCCAGCAGCATGTGGACAGGTAGCAATCAGCCCCAGCATTTT
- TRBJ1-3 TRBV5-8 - CASSLYRAGNTIYF TGTGCCAGCAGCCTCTACAGGGCTGGAAACACCATATATTTT
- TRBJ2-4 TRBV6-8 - CASRQGTKNIQYF TGTGCCAGCCGTCAGGGAACGAAAAACATTCAGTACTTC
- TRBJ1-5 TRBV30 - CAWSVDSGTNQPQHF TGTGCCTGGAGTGTAGATAGCGGGACTAATCAGCCCCAGCATTTT
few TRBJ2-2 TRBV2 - CASRDQGRDTGELFF TGTGCCAGCAGGGACCAGGGGAGGGACACCGGGGAGCTGTTTTTT
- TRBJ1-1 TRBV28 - CASIPAPNTEAFF TGTGCCAGCATCCCGGCCCCCAACACTGAAGCTTTCTTT
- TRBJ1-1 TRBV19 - CASRERGAAGTEAFF TGTGCCAGTAGAGAGAGGGGGGCAGCGGGCACTGAAGCTTTCTTT
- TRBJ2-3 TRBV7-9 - CASSVSRDTDTDTQYF TGTGCCAGCAGCGTTAGCCGGGACACCGACACAGATACGCAGTATTTT
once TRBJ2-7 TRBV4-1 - CASSQDQTSGSKYF TGCGCCAGCAGCCAAGATCAAACCTCAGGGTCCAAGTACTTC
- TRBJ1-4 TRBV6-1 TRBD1 CASSEWGDSEKLFF TGTGCCAGCAGTGAATGGGGGGACAGTGAAAAACTGTTTTTT
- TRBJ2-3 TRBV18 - CASSLLSSTDTQYF TGTGCCAGCTCACTCTTGTCTAGCACAGATACGCAGTATTTT
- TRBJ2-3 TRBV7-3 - CASSLSLSTDTQYF TGTGCCAGCAGCTTATCTCTGAGCACAGATACGCAGTATTTT
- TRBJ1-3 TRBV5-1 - CASSLGGAGNTIYF TGCGCCAGCAGCTTAGGGGGAGCTGGAAACACCATATATTTT
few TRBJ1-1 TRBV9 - CASSVGQGVANTEAFF TGTGCCAGCAGCGTAGGGCAGGGAGTAGCGAACACTGAAGCTTTCTTT
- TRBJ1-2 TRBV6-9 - CASSAQGTNGYTF TGTGCCAGCAGCGCCCAGGGGACGAATGGCTACACCTTC
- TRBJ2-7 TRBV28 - CASRTGGGTYEQYF TGTGCCAGCAGAACAGGGGGGGGAACCTACGAGCAGTACTTC
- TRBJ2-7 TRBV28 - CASSFRAANSYEQYF TGTGCCAGCAGTTTTCGGGCAGCTAACTCCTACGAGCAGTACTTC
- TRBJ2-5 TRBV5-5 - CASSLTLRDTQYF TGTGCCAGCAGCTTGACCCTCCGTGACACCCAGTACTTC
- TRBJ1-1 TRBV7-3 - CASSSGGNVVNTEAFF TGTGCCAGCAGCTCGGGGGGAAACGTAGTGAACACTGAAGCTTTCTTT
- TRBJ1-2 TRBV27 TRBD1 CASSSRTGFHGYTF TGTGCCAGCAGTTCCAGGACAGGGTTTCACGGCTACACCTTC
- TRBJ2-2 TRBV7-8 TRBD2 CASSLSGENTGELFF TGTGCCAGCAGCTTAAGCGGGGAGAACACCGGGGAGCTGTTTTTT
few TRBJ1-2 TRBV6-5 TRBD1 CASSYGTGRYGYTF TGTGCCAGCAGTTACGGGACAGGGCGTTATGGCTACACCTTC
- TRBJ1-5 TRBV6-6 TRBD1 CASSYGGQNQPQHF TGTGCCAGCAGTTACGGGGGACAGAATCAGCCCCAGCATTTT
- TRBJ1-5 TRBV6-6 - CASINKESNQPQHF TGTGCCAGCATTAACAAGGAAAGCAATCAGCCCCAGCATTTT
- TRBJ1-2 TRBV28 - CASSLHTNYGYTF TGTGCCAGCAGCCTCCACACTAACTATGGCTACACCTTC
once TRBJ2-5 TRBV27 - CASSFNGGRETQYF TGTGCCAGCAGTTTTAACGGGGGACGAGAGACCCAGTACTTC
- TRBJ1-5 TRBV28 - CASSLNPVNYQPQHF TGTGCCAGCAGTTTAAACCCCGTAAACTATCAGCCCCAGCATTTT
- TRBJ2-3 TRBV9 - CASSVVGQGSTDTQYF TGTGCCAGCAGCGTAGTCGGGCAGGGGAGCACAGATACGCAGTATTTT
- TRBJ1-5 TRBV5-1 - CASTPDGRGNQPQHF TGCGCCAGCACACCAGACGGACGAGGCAATCAGCCCCAGCATTTT
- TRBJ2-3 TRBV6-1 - CASRTVFSTDTQYF TGTGCCAGCAGAACGGTGTTTAGCACAGATACGCAGTATTTT
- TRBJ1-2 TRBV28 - CASSPLSGSNYGYTF TGTGCCAGCAGCCCCTTATCCGGGTCTAACTATGGCTACACCTTC
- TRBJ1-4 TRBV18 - CASSPSRADEKLFF TGTGCCAGCTCACCGTCGCGGGCTGATGAAAAACTGTTTTTT
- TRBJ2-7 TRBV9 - CASSQRGIPYEQYF TGTGCCAGCAGCCAAAGGGGGATTCCCTACGAGCAGTACTTC
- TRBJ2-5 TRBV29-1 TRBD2 CSVETSGVETQYF TGCAGCGTTGAGACTAGCGGGGTTGAGACCCAGTACTTC
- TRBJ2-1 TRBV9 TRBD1 CASSVEGQGYEQFF TGTGCCAGCAGCGTGGAGGGACAGGGTTATGAGCAGTTCTTC
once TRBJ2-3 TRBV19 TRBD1 CASSIGQGTDTQYF TGTGCCAGTAGTATCGGACAGGGCACAGATACGCAGTATTTT
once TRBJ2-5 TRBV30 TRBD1 CAWSRGTGDGETQYF TGTGCCTGGAGTCGCGGGACAGGGGATGGGGAGACCCAGTACTTC
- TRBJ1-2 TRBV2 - CASSEALGTNYGYTF TGTGCCAGCAGTGAAGCGCTTGGGACTAACTATGGCTACACCTTC
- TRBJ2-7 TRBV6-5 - CASSPQFGPYEQYF TGTGCCAGCAGCCCTCAGTTCGGACCATACGAGCAGTACTTC
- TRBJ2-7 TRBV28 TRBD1 CAINDRGPAYEQYF TGTGCCATCAATGACAGGGGGCCAGCCTACGAGCAGTACTTC
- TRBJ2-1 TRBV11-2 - CASSLRASSYNEQFF TGTGCCAGCAGCTTGAGAGCGAGCTCCTACAATGAGCAGTTCTTC
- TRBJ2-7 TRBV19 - CASASAGTSSYEQYF TGTGCCAGTGCCTCAGCGGGCACTTCCTCCTACGAGCAGTACTTC
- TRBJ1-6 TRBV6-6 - CASSTHREGGSPLHF TGTGCCAGCAGTACCCACCGGGAAGGGGGATCACCCCTCCACTTT
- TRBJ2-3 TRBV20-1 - CSALITDTQYF TGCAGTGCACTAATCACAGATACGCAGTATTTT
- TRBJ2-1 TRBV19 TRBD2 CASSMSLAGVNEQFF TGTGCCAGTAGTATGTCGCTAGCGGGGGTGAATGAGCAGTTCTTC
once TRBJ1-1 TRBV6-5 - CASSFRRNTEAFF TGTGCCAGCAGTTTCAGGAGGAACACTGAAGCTTTCTTT
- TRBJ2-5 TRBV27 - CASRVVGSKTQYF TGTGCCAGCAGGGTGGTGGGTAGCAAGACCCAGTACTTC
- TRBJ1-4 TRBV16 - CASSQSRTSNEKLFF TGTGCCAGCAGCCAATCGAGGACCTCTAATGAAAAACTGTTTTTT
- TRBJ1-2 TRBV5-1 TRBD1 CASSLVGTGYGYTF TGCGCCAGCAGCTTGGTCGGGACAGGCTATGGCTACACCTTC
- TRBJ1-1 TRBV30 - CAWKGTGNTEAFF TGTGCCTGGAAGGGGACGGGGAACACTGAAGCTTTCTTT